Many counts were recorded for the clone carrying this TCR beta chain. What it binds is not known. This sample is drawn from a study of CD8+ T cells in alopecia areata. Findings of the study overall: Scalp sequencing captures resident alphabeta T cells of normal skin too. The study found higher clonality in lesional than normal scalp, especially in alopecia totalis/universalis.

Following extraction, RNA underwent reverse transcription to cDNA, which served as the sequencing template. Clones were sequenced by immunoSEQ multiplex PCR, and TCRdb holds only the in-frame ones, with some missing. Among about 100,000 clones listed, 55% to 70% were seen once. V shed 0 bases and J shed 2 bases, with 11 bases lying between them. The CDR3 loop spans 15 amino acids. The germline gives CDR1 LNHNV, CDR2 YYDKDF (reference sequence). Collected material from alopecia areata patients comprised lesional scalp punch biopsies and peripheral blood. The source of this sequence is a human donor with alopecia areata. Sequencing used NKG2D-low CD8+ T cells sorted from blood. This chain uses TRBV15 with TRBJ2-7; D gene unclear. The CDR3 loop is CATSREPPTTYEQYF. The CDR3 nucleotides read TGTGCCACCAGCAGAGAACCGCCAACTACCTACGAGCAGTACTTC.